This entry describes one TCR beta chain. Antigen specificity is unknown. V was clipped by 0 bases and J by 4 bases, with 13 bases between them. The CDR3 is made up of 15 amino acids. Germline V gene sequence: CDR1 SGHRS, CDR2 YFSETQ. PCR amplification relied on 60 Vbeta primers (plus 13 Jbeta primers). In the authors' workflow: Among the unique TCR beta chains that a later analysis counted, 70 million to 85 million in all, roughly 9.9 million were shared. Using immunoSEQ multiplex PCR, the repertoire was profiled, and TCRdb retains in-frame clones only, with some absent. V and J calls and clone size follow that table, whereas D and trimming were derived from the DNA. The data show under 110,000 clones, roughly 82% seen once. The data derive from a study of cytomegalovirus exposure and HLA in healthy donors. Findings of the study overall: As confirmed in vitro, three CMV-associated chains were specific for CMV antigens. It is likely that the observed cluster of highly shared sequence variants was a sequencing artifact. Apart from CMV serostatus, no immune exposure information was available.

This receptor was identified in a man between 45 and 60 years old in good health and CMV-seronegative. This chain connects TRBV5-1 to TRBJ2-5, with D possibly TRBD1 on 6 matching bases. Sequencing was performed on PBMCs. The CDR3 DNA is TGCGCCAGCAGCTTGGCCTTCCAACAGGGAGAGACCCAGTACTTC. Protein: CASSLAFQQGETQYF.